These 27 T cell receptor beta chains came from one sample sequenced in a study of blood T cell repertoires in COVID-19 (dated by TCRdb to 2020 to 2022). The library was built by means of the immunoSEQ multiplex PCR assay. TCRdb limited this immuneACCESS table to in-frame rearrangements with V and J called. A share of clones is missing; checked studies link under half to unresolved V genes, and the rest is unexplained. This sample holds around 250,000 clones; approximately 82% were observed only once. Under 2% of the sample rests with the top ten. What was sequenced was peripheral blood. The receptors here all came from a woman of 80 years or more with acute or convalescent COVID-19.

The rearrangement joins TRBV5-6 to TRBJ2-1; D gene uncertain. Looked up from germline, CDR1 is SGHDT and CDR2 is YYEEEE. There are 12 residues in the CDR3. Between the trimmed V and J ends, which lost 1 base and 10 bases, there was a span of 9 bases. The CDR3 reads CASSLSLGEQFF. CDR3 nucleotides: TGTGCCAGCAGCTTGTCGTTGGGCGAGCAGTTCTTC.

J is TRBJ1-5 and V is TRBV2; TRBD1 agrees at 8 bases. The CDR3 covers 14 residues. The junction had 4 bases not matched to a gene; V was cut back by 4 bases and J by 5 bases. The V gene's germline CDR1 is SNHLY and CDR2 FYNNEI. CDR3 coding DNA: TGTGCCAGCAGTGCGGACAGGGTTGATCAGCCCCAGCATTTT. Protein: CASSADRVDQPQHF.

The chain links TRBV28 to TRBJ2-1, with TRBD2 matching 10 bases. Per the germline V gene, CDR1 is MDHEN and CDR2 is SYDVKM. The CDR3 is 16 residues long. J gave up 7 bases and V 6 bases, and 12 bases lay outside the gene matches. CDR3 nucleotide sequence: TGTGCCAGCAGGCATGCCGGGACTAGCGCGGCGAATGAGCAGTTCTTC. Its protein is CASRHAGTSAANEQFF.

This clone was observed a few times. This chain links TRBV4-2 with TRBJ2-5; TRBD2 matches 16 bases. Germline V gene lookup returns CDR1 LGHNA and CDR2 YNFKEQ. CDR3 length equals 17 residues. The J segment lost 3 bases and the V segment lost 4 bases, leaving 5 bases of the junction unmatched. CDR3 sequence (DNA): TGTGCCAGCAGCCTGGGACTAGCGGGAGGGTTGGAAGAGACCCAGTACTTC. This codes for CASSLGLAGGLEETQYF.

The J gene is TRBJ1-2, the V gene TRBV5-3, with TRBD1 matching 7 bases. TRBV5-3 is classed as an ORF, of uncertain function. This CDR3 spans 18 amino acids. V lost 4 bases and J lost 0; bases outside the gene matches: 15. CDR3 DNA: TGTGCCAGAAGCCCAAGGACAGGCTATCTGATCACTAACTATGGCTACACCTTC. It encodes CARSPRTGYLITNYGYTF.

To note about this clone: The same CDR3 is also encoded by other DNA sequences in this sample. This chain connects TRBV6-5 to TRBJ1-2, with a tentative D call TRBD1 (5 bases). The CDR3 runs to 13 residues. V was cut by 5 bases and J by 2 bases, with 9 bases left in between. Germline V gene lookup returns CDR1 MNHEY and CDR2 SVGAGI. In nucleotides, the CDR3 is TGTGCCAGCAGTCCGACAGAAAACTATGGCTACACCTTC. This sequence encodes CASSPTENYGYTF.

The CDR3 bases are TGTGCCGGCAACGGGACAATCAATCAGCCCCAGCATTTT. Translated: CAGNGTINQPQHF. This chain uses TRBV19 with TRBJ1-5, with a tentative D call TRBD1 (6 bases). V was clipped by 11 bases and J by 3 bases, with 14 bases between them. CDR3 length: 13 amino acids. Germline V gene data show CDR1 as LNHDA and CDR2 as SQIVND (reference sequence).

In its sample, this clone was seen a few times. The chain uses TRBV18 and TRBJ2-1; TRBD2 matches at 11 bases. The germline V gene encodes CDR1 KGHSH and CDR2 LQKENI. J was trimmed by 9 bases and V by 6 bases; bases with no gene match: 10. CDR3 length: 15 amino acids. The CDR3 sequence: CASSPNSGGAGEQFF. The CDR3 nucleotides are TGTGCCAGCTCCCCGAATAGCGGGGGGGCTGGTGAGCAGTTCTTC.

This clone was seen only a few times. The chain carries TRBV4-3 and TRBJ2-7; a weak D match, TRBD1 (5 bases). Germline V gene sequence: CDR1 LGHNA, CDR2 YSLEER. CDR3 size: 15 residues. Trimming took 0 bases from V and 2 from J, leaving 11 bases between them. The CDR3 loop reads CASSQDGREPYEQYF. CDR3 DNA sequence: TGCGCCAGCAGCCAAGACGGCAGGGAACCCTACGAGCAGTACTTC.

This chain links TRBV18 with TRBJ2-2, with D hard to call. V was cut by 3 bases and J by 3 bases, with 8 bases left in between. The CDR3 length is 14 residues. Germline CDR1 KGHSH, CDR2 LQKENI. The CDR3 loop is CASSPSLDTGELFF. The CDR3 coding sequence is TGTGCCAGCTCACCGAGCTTGGACACCGGGGAGCTGTTTTTT.

The chain recombines TRBV19 with TRBJ2-1, with 11 bases that match TRBD2. Germline loops: CDR1 LNHDA, CDR2 SQIVND (reference sequence). J lost 3 bases, V lost 7 bases, and 5 bases had no gene match. CDR3 length: 15 residues. The CDR3 protein is CASNPGLADYNEQFF. In DNA, the CDR3 is TGTGCCAGTAACCCGGGACTAGCGGACTACAATGAGCAGTTCTTC.

The sample holds one count of this clone. The chain joins TRBV5-1 to TRBJ2-3; 13 bases match TRBD2. This CDR3 region has 16 residues. The germline CDR1 and CDR2 sequences are SGHRS and YFSETQ. Germline trimming cut 4 bases from V and 2 bases from J; bases unmatched to any gene: 4. In DNA form, the CDR3 reads TGCGCCAGCAGCCACGGACTAGCGGGGGACACAGATACGCAGTATTTT. As protein: CASSHGLAGDTDTQYF.

This clone showed up just once. The chain recombines TRBV5-1 with TRBJ1-2; 7 bases agree with TRBD1. This CDR3 spans 13 amino acids. V was pared by 6 bases and J by 6 bases, with 8 bases of the junction left unmatched. Per the germline V gene, CDR1 is SGHRS and CDR2 is YFSETQ. Written as DNA, the CDR3 is TGCGCCAGCACCAGCTCCGGGACAGATGGCTACACCTTC. Its translation is CASTSSGTDGYTF. The full variable domain, rest sourced from reference TRBV5-1 and TRBJ1-2, is KAGVTQTPRYLIKTRGQQVTLSCSPISGHRSVSWYQQTPGQGLQFLFEYFSETQRNKGNFPGRFSGRQFSNSRSEMNVSTLELGDSALYLCASTSSGTDGYTFGSGTRLTVV.

The chain uses TRBV28 and TRBJ2-1, with TRBD1 identical over 9 bases. Per the germline V gene, CDR1 is MDHEN and CDR2 is SYDVKM. There are 15 residues in the CDR3. V shed 6 bases and J 0 bases; nucleotides not matched to a gene: 3. The CDR3 spells CASRQTGGSYNEQFF. CDR3 in DNA: TGTGCCAGCAGGCAGACAGGGGGCTCCTACAATGAGCAGTTCTTC.

This chain joins TRBV7-3 and TRBJ2-1; possibly TRBD2 for D (5 bases). CDR3 length equals 16 residues. V lost 3 bases and J 4 bases, leaving 16 bases between the germline ends. CDR1 and CDR2 (germline): SGHTA, FQGTGA. CDR3 protein: CASSLRSGVGYNEQFF. In DNA form, the CDR3 reads TGTGCCAGCAGCTTGAGGAGCGGAGTGGGGTACAATGAGCAGTTCTTC.

The J gene is TRBJ2-1, the V gene TRBV21-1; the table assigns TRBD2, which was not confirmed against the DNA. TRBV21-1 is shown as a pseudogene. This CDR3 is 19 amino acids long. The CDR3 reads CASSKDWGLAETSYNEQFF. The CDR3 coding sequence is TGTGCCAGCAGCAAAGATTGGGGACTAGCGGAAACCTCCTACAATGAGCAGTTCTTC.

In DNA form, the CDR3 reads TGTGCCAGCAGCCCCACAGGGGGCCCCTTCTACGAGCAGTACTTC. As protein: CASSPTGGPFYEQYF. The V call is TRBV28, the J call TRBJ2-7; 9 bases match TRBD1. The CDR3 is made up of 15 amino acids. Germline assignment: CDR1 MDHEN and CDR2 SYDVKM. V dropped 6 bases and J dropped 3; count of bases not matched to a gene: 9.

The CDR3 loop is CASSAGLGSYEQYF. DNA of the CDR3: TGTGCCAGCAGCGCGGGACTAGGCTCCTACGAGCAGTACTTC. This sequence joins TRBV9 and TRBJ2-7; 8 nucleotides match TRBD2. From germline, CDR1 is SGDLS and CDR2 YYNGEE. With 3 bases clipped from V and 0 bases from J, the junction kept 2 bases outside the gene matches. The CDR3 is 14 residues long. Full variable domain (missing parts from reference TRBV9 and TRBJ2-7): DSGVTQTPKHLITATGQRVTLRCSPRSGDLSVYWYQQSLDQGLQFLIQYYNGEERAKGNILERFSAQQFPDLHSELNLSSLELGDSALYFCASSAGLGSYEQYFGPGTRLTVT.

The chain couples TRBV6-5 to TRBJ1-1; D may be TRBD1 (6 bases). CDR1 and CDR2 (germline): MNHEY, SVGAGI. V was cut by 5 bases and J by 6 bases, with 13 bases left in between. CDR3 length equals 13 residues. The CDR3 region has the DNA TGTGCCAGCAGTAGGGGACATACTGCTGAAGCTTTCTTT. Its protein product is CASSRGHTAEAFF.

The chain couples TRBV28 to TRBJ1-1; tentatively, D is TRBD1 (6 bases). Trimming removed 1 base from V and 6 bases from J, with 24 bases in between. The CDR3 sequence is 18 residues long. Per the germline V gene, CDR1 is MDHEN and CDR2 is SYDVKM. As DNA, the CDR3 is TGTGCCAGCAGTTTATTATTGCGCGCGGGGGGCGCGGGGGCTGAAGCTTTCTTT. Translation: CASSLLLRAGGAGAEAFF.

The chain couples TRBV7-8 to TRBJ2-7; 9 nucleotides line up with TRBD1. The CDR3 totals 15 residues. The V segment lost 1 base and the J segment 1 base; nucleotides outside the gene matches: 2. CDR1 and CDR2 (germline): SGHVS, FQNEAQ. CDR3 DNA sequence: TGTGCCAGCAGCTTAGTAGGACAGGGGTCCTACGAGCAGTACTTC. This gives the protein CASSLVGQGSYEQYF.

The J gene is TRBJ2-5, the V gene TRBV3-1 (or the pseudogene TRBV3-2); 10 positions agree with TRBD2. Unmatched junction bases numbered 9, after V lost 4 bases and J lost 4 bases. CDR3 length: 16 residues. Per the germline V gene, CDR1 is LGHDT and CDR2 is YNNKEL (reference sequence). The CDR3 DNA is TGTGCCAGCAGCCGTGACCTCGCTAGCGGGAGAGAGACCCAGTACTTC. This gives the protein CASSRDLASGRETQYF.

The chain uses TRBV19 and TRBJ1-2; 7 bases line up with TRBD1. This CDR3 has 15 residues. After removal of 2 bases from V and 4 bases from J, the junction contained 7 bases not matched to a gene. CDR1 is LNHDA, CDR2 SQIVND, per germline (reference sequence). The CDR3 here is CASSILEGAVYGYTF. In DNA form, the CDR3 reads TGTGCCAGTAGTATATTGGAGGGGGCGGTCTATGGCTACACCTTC.

The rearrangement joins TRBV5-1 to TRBJ1-1, with 7 bases matching TRBD1. This CDR3 has 17 amino acids. The J segment lost 1 base and the V segment lost 6 bases, leaving 15 bases of the junction unmatched. Germline V CDR1 and CDR2: SGHRS, YFSETQ. The DNA for the CDR3 is TGCGCCAGCAACCCTTCGAAAAGGGGGCCAGCGAACACTGAAGCTTTCTTT. This translates into CASNPSKRGPANTEAFF.

The chain combines TRBV7-6 with TRBJ1-2; D remains ambiguous. Germline V gene lookup returns CDR1 SGHVS and CDR2 FNYEAQ. The V end was cut by 4 bases, the J end by 6 bases, with 15 bases between. The CDR3 has 14 amino acids. For the CDR3, the DNA is TGTGCCAGCAGCTCTAGTTCCGGCAGCAATGGCTACACCTTC. Its translation: CASSSSSGSNGYTF.

V and J are TRBV15 and TRBJ2-7, with 8 nucleotides matching TRBD1. The CDR3 runs to 16 residues. Germline V CDR1 and CDR2: LNHNV, YYDKDF (reference sequence). V shed 3 bases, J shed 3 bases, and the junction held 10 bases outside the gene matches. CDR3 coding DNA: TGTGCCACCAGCAGCGCCGGGACAGGCAAATTCTACGAGCAGTACTTC. It encodes CATSSAGTGKFYEQYF.

This clone was found a few times. The genes are TRBV6-1 and TRBJ2-7; TRBD1 matches 10 bases. CDR1 and CDR2 (germline): MNHNS, SASEGT. The trim removed 0 bases at V and 2 bases at J, leaving 1 base unmatched. The CDR3 is 15 residues long. The CDR3 DNA is TGTGCCAGCAGTGAAGCGGGACAGGGGCCCTACGAGCAGTACTTC. Translation: CASSEAGQGPYEQYF.